The 27 T cell receptor beta chains reported below all come from one sample, sequenced in a study of blood T cell repertoires in COVID-19. The protocol was immunoSEQ multiplex PCR, while the TCRdb copy is restricted to in-frame clones and leaves out a portion. In the table there are some 120,000 clones, roughly 80% of which are singletons. Input material: peripheral blood. Source of these receptors: a human donor in a cohort sampled during active COVID-19.

This rearrangement joins TRBV6-4 to TRBJ1-1, with D uncertain. The CDR3 contains 13 residues. Looked up from germline, CDR1 is MRHNA and CDR2 is SNTAGT. Trimming shortened V by 5 bases and J by 2 bases, and 9 bases separated the two germline ends. CDR3 sequence reads: CASSLNSNTEAFF. In DNA, the CDR3 is TGTGCCAGCAGTCTGAACTCCAACACTGAAGCTTTCTTT.

This clone was observed once. The chain links TRBV19 to TRBJ1-5; maybe TRBD1 (6 bases). The CDR3 covers 17 residues. The germline CDR1 and CDR2 sequences are LNHDA and SQIVND (reference sequence). Between the trimmed V and J ends, which lost 1 base and 2 bases, there was a span of 15 bases. CDR3 loop: CASSIVQGRGGNQPQHF. CDR3 nucleotide sequence: TGTGCCAGTAGTATAGTCCAGGGCAGGGGAGGCAATCAGCCCCAGCATTTT.

V gene TRBV11-2 combines with J gene TRBJ2-2, with 8 bases lining up with TRBD1. Per the germline V gene, CDR1 is SGHAT and CDR2 is FQNNGV. V shed 4 bases and J 2 bases; nucleotides not matched to a gene: 3. The CDR3 covers 15 residues. The chain's CDR3 is CASSSGQANTGELFF. The CDR3 coding sequence is TGTGCCAGCAGCTCGGGACAGGCCAACACCGGGGAGCTGTTTTTT.

This rearrangement joins TRBV5-4 to TRBJ2-3; D not certain. Germline values: CDR1 SGHNT, CDR2 YYREEE (reference sequence). There are 15 residues in the CDR3. Deletions cut 2 bases from V and 0 bases from J, with 10 bases between. CDR3: CASSFPGASTDTQYF. The CDR3 DNA follows: TGTGCCAGCAGCTTTCCAGGTGCGAGCACAGATACGCAGTATTTT.

For the CDR3, the DNA is TGTGCCAGCAGCCCCCGGGACAGGGGAGGAAACACCATATATTTT. This sequence encodes CASSPRDRGGNTIYF. The genes are TRBV11-2 and TRBJ1-3, with 10 bases lining up with TRBD1. CDR1 and CDR2 from the germline V gene are SGHAT and FQNNGV. The CDR3 covers 15 residues. Trimming at V came to 5 bases and at J to 4 bases, leaving 5 bases not matched to a gene.

This sequence joins TRBV5-4 and TRBJ1-1; TRBD1 aligns across 9 bases. V shed 3 bases, J shed 4 bases, and the junction held 16 bases outside the gene matches. Germline loops: CDR1 SGHNT, CDR2 YYREEE (reference sequence). The CDR3 runs 18 residues. The CDR3 DNA reads TGTGCCAGCAGCTCGAATAAAGGGGACAGGGCGGTCCGCACTGAAGCTTTCTTT. This gives the protein CASSSNKGDRAVRTEAFF.

The genes are TRBV15 and TRBJ1-4, with a possible D match to TRBD1 (6 bases). Germline V lookup: CDR1 LNHNV, CDR2 YYDKDF (reference sequence). V was cut by 0 bases and J by 7 bases, with 9 bases left in between. There are 14 residues in the CDR3. The CDR3 DNA reads as TGTGCCACCAGCAGAGATCCCAGGGGTGAAAAACTGTTTTTT. This encodes CATSRDPRGEKLFF. Drawing the rest from reference TRBV15 and TRBJ1-4, the complete variable domain is DAMVIQNPRYQVTQFGKPVTLSCSQTLNHNVMYWYQQKSSQAPKLLFHYYDKDFNNEADTPDNFQSRRPNTSFCFLDIRSPGLGDTAMYLCATSRDPRGEKLFFGSGTQLSVL.

This rearrangement joins TRBV9 to TRBJ1-2; D is uncertain. The V end lost 0 bases, the J end lost 3 bases, and 12 bases lay between the germline ends. Germline assignment: CDR1 SGDLS and CDR2 YYNGEE. The CDR3 covers 15 residues. The CDR3 bases are TGTGCCAGCAGCGTAGTCCCAGGTACCCACTATGGCTACACCTTC. It specifies CASSVVPGTHYGYTF.

This clone appeared a few times. DNA of the CDR3: TGTGCCAGCAGCATCTGGACAGGGGGTGTTGACACCGGGGAGCTGTTTTTT. Translation: CASSIWTGGVDTGELFF. The chain joins TRBV7-9 to TRBJ2-2; 10 bases are a match to TRBD1. CDR3 size: 17 residues. The germline V gene encodes CDR1 SEHNR and CDR2 FQNEAQ (reference sequence). Germline trimming cut 5 bases from V and 3 bases from J; bases unmatched to any gene: 9.

V usage is TRBV2 and J usage is TRBJ2-4; no reliable D call. Germline lookup yields CDR1 SNHLY and CDR2 FYNNEI. CDR3 length: 14 amino acids. V was clipped by 6 bases and J by 0 bases, with 9 bases between them. This CDR3 reads CASSRPRAKNIQYF. In DNA, the CDR3 is TGTGCCAGCAGCAGGCCAAGAGCCAAAAACATTCAGTACTTC.

The chain carries TRBV7-2 and TRBJ2-7; D is uncertain. The germline gives CDR1 SGHTA, CDR2 FQGNSA. The CDR3 totals 14 residues. Trimming shortened V by 2 bases and J by 0 bases, and 8 bases separated the two germline ends. CDR3 loop: CASSLIGVSYEQYF. The CDR3 nucleotides read TGTGCCAGCAGCTTAATCGGAGTCTCCTACGAGCAGTACTTC.

The J gene is TRBJ2-1, the V gene TRBV2; 9 bases agree with TRBD2. The CDR3 length is 16 residues. J was trimmed by 8 bases and V by 4 bases; bases with no gene match: 12. Germline V gene sequence: CDR1 SNHLY, CDR2 FYNNEI. In DNA, the CDR3 is TGTGCCAGCAGTGTCGGACTAGCGCAGAGGGTGGATGAGCAGTTCTTC. Protein sequence: CASSVGLAQRVDEQFF.

V and J are TRBV7-9 and TRBJ2-5; 10 bases are a match to TRBD2. The V gene's germline CDR1 is SEHNR and CDR2 FQNEAQ (reference sequence). The CDR3 has 15 amino acids. Trimming removed 3 bases from V and 4 bases from J; junction bases left unmatched: 5. In DNA form, the CDR3 reads TGTGCCAGCAGCTTCTCTAGCGGGGGCGCAGAGACCCAGTACTTC. This encodes CASSFSSGGAETQYF.

The chain combines TRBV5-1 with TRBJ2-1; 8 bases fit TRBD1. This CDR3 is built from 17 residues. V trimming: 0 bases; J trimming: 1 base; junction bases outside the gene matches: 6. Germline V gene sequence: CDR1 SGHRS, CDR2 YFSETQ. The CDR3 loop reads CASSLGHGTGSYNEQFF. CDR3 coding DNA: TGCGCCAGCAGCTTGGGCCACGGGACAGGATCCTACAATGAGCAGTTCTTC.

The chain combines TRBV28 with TRBJ1-4, with unresolved D. The length of the CDR3 is 15 residues. Germline assignment: CDR1 MDHEN and CDR2 SYDVKM. V lost 4 bases, J lost 6 bases, and 15 bases lay in between. In DNA form, the CDR3 reads TGTGCCAGCAGTTCCTCACTTGAGATCCATGAAAAACTGTTTTTT. Protein product: CASSSSLEIHEKLFF.

The chain combines TRBV6-4 with TRBJ2-6; D is unclear. The germline V gene encodes CDR1 MRHNA and CDR2 SNTAGT. CDR3 length: 15 amino acids. Trimming shortened V by 5 bases and J by 2 bases, and 10 bases separated the two germline ends. CDR3 DNA sequence: TGTGCCAGCAGTCCCCAGGCAACTGGGGCCAACGTCCTGACTTTC. Translating it yields CASSPQATGANVLTF.

V is TRBV5-5 and J is TRBJ1-6, with a tentative D call TRBD1 (6 bases). Germline CDR1 is SGHKS and CDR2 is YYEKEE (reference sequence). Trimming left V 4 bases short and J 5 bases short, with 25 bases between. The CDR3 has 19 amino acids. The CDR3 protein is CASSPRRGGVGLDNSPLHF. DNA for the CDR3: TGTGCCAGCAGCCCGAGAAGGGGGGGCGTCGGGTTGGATAATTCACCCCTCCACTTT. Full variable domain (missing parts from reference TRBV5-5 and TRBJ1-6): DAGVTQSPTHLIKTRGQQVTLRCSPISGHKSVSWYQQVLGQGPQFIFQYYEKEERGRGNFPDRFSARQFPNYSSELNVNALLLGDSALYLCASSPRRGGVGLDNSPLHFGNGTRLTVT.

The rearrangement links TRBV6-5 to TRBJ2-3; TRBD1 is a possible D gene (6 bases). Germline V lookup: CDR1 MNHEY, CDR2 SVGAGI. The germline V and J ends were trimmed by 5 bases and 4 bases, with 13 bases remaining between them. This CDR3 has 14 residues. CDR3 amino acids: CASSNRVDADTQYF. The CDR3 region has the DNA TGTGCCAGCAGTAACAGGGTAGACGCAGATACGCAGTATTTT.

V and J are TRBV6-6 and TRBJ2-7; TRBD1 matches at 7 bases. Looked up from germline, CDR1 is MNHNY and CDR2 is SVGAGI (reference sequence). The junction had 11 bases not matched to a gene; V was cut back by 7 bases and J by 2 bases. CDR3 size: 15 residues. DNA of the CDR3: TGTGCCAGCACCGTTACTCGGGACAGCCCCTACGAGCAGTACTTC. This encodes CASTVTRDSPYEQYF.

The chain is built from TRBV2 and TRBJ2-7; TRBD1 aligns across 9 bases. Trimming at V came to 3 bases and at J to 2 bases, leaving 5 bases not matched to a gene. Germline V gene sequence: CDR1 SNHLY, CDR2 FYNNEI. The CDR3 loop spans 15 amino acids. The CDR3 reads CASSDQRTGAYEQYF. The CDR3 DNA reads as TGTGCCAGCAGTGATCAAAGGACAGGGGCCTACGAGCAGTACTTC.

This clone was seen repeatedly, ten times or more. This chain uses TRBV7-9 with TRBJ1-3; D is possibly TRBD1 (5 bases). Trimming shortened V by 5 bases and J by 4 bases, and 15 bases separated the two germline ends. CDR3 length: 15 residues. The germline V gene encodes CDR1 SEHNR and CDR2 FQNEAQ (reference sequence). Here the CDR3 reads CASSPTGTPGNTIYF. The CDR3 DNA reads as TGTGCCAGCAGCCCTACAGGTACACCAGGAAACACCATATATTTT.

This clone was detected only a few times. V usage is TRBV7-8 and J usage is TRBJ2-5; 13 bases are shared with TRBD2. V lost 5 bases to trimming and J lost 5 bases; unmatched junction nucleotides: 8. Germline V gene sequence: CDR1 SGHVS, CDR2 FQNEAQ. The CDR3 spans 16 residues. CDR3: CASSRGTSGNSETQYF. The CDR3 DNA sequence: TGTGCCAGCAGCCGAGGGACTAGCGGGAATTCGGAGACCCAGTACTTC.

The chain links TRBV9 to TRBJ2-5; D might be TRBD2 (7 bases). Trimming cost V 0 bases and J 6 bases, with 24 bases left between them. The CDR3 length is 18 residues. CDR1 and CDR2 (germline): SGDLS, YYNGEE. CDR3: CASSVGPLEGGGSKTQYF. For the CDR3, the DNA is TGTGCCAGCAGCGTAGGCCCCCTAGAGGGGGGGGGCTCAAAGACCCAGTACTTC.

The chain joins TRBV27 to TRBJ2-7, with D possibly matching TRBD2 (6 bases). Trimming shortened V by 5 bases and J by 2 bases, and 16 bases separated the two germline ends. CDR3 length equals 15 residues. CDR1 MNHEY and CDR2 SMNVEV come from the germline V gene (reference sequence). CDR3 residues: CASSPRRREPYEQYF. Written as DNA, the CDR3 is TGTGCCAGCAGTCCACGTCGGAGGGAACCCTACGAGCAGTACTTC.

The V and J genes are TRBV19 and TRBJ1-1, with D possibly being TRBD1 (5 bases). This CDR3 region has 13 residues. V dropped 4 bases and J dropped 1 base, with 7 bases sitting between them. Germline lookup yields CDR1 LNHDA and CDR2 SQIVND (reference sequence). The CDR3 coding sequence is TGTGCCAGTAGTACAGGACAGAACACTGAAGCTTTCTTT. This translates into CASSTGQNTEAFF. Complete variable domain (other parts from reference TRBV19 and TRBJ1-1): DGGITQSPKYLFRKEGQNVTLSCEQNLNHDAMYWYRQDPGQGLRLIYYSQIVNDFQKGDIAEGYSVSREKKESFPLTVTSAQKNPTAFYLCASSTGQNTEAFFGQGTRLTVV.

The rearrangement joins TRBV5-4 to TRBJ2-7, with D possibly TRBD2 on 5 matching bases. V lost 0 bases and J 2 bases, leaving 9 bases between the germline ends. The CDR3 is made up of 14 amino acids. Germline V gene data show CDR1 as SGHNT and CDR2 as YYREEE (reference sequence). CDR3 nucleotides: TGTGCCAGCAGCTTGGATGGGAGCACCTACGAGCAGTACTTC. Amino acid sequence: CASSLDGSTYEQYF.

This clone was picked up a small number of times. The CDR3 here is CASSMITGWGGQADSGTEAFF. DNA of the CDR3: TGTGCCAGTAGTATGATTACGGGATGGGGTGGACAGGCGGACTCCGGCACTGAAGCTTTCTTT. V and J are TRBV19 and TRBJ1-1; 7 bases line up with TRBD1. The V gene's germline CDR1 is LNHDA and CDR2 SQIVND (reference sequence). Trimming removed 3 bases from V and 4 bases from J; junction bases left unmatched: 26. The CDR3 runs to 21 residues.